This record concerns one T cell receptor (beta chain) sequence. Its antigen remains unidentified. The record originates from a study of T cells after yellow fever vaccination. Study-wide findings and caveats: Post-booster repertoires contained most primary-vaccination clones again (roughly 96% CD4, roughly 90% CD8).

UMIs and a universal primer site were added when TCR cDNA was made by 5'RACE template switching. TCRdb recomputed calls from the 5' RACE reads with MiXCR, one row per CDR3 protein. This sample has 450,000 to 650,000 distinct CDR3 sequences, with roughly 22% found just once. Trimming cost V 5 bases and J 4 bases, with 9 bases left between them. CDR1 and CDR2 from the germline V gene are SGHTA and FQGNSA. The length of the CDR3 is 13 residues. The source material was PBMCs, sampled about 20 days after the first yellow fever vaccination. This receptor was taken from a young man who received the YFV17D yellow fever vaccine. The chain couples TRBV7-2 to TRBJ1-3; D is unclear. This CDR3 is CASSPYTGNTIYF. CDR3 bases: TGTGCCAGCAGCCCGTACACAGGAAACACCATATATTTT.